Only a few counts were recorded for the clone carrying this T cell receptor beta chain. Its target is unknown. Germline loops: CDR1 SGDLS, CDR2 YYNGEE. The CDR3 is 13 residues long. V lost 2 bases and J 1 base, leaving 6 bases between the germline ends. This record belongs to a study of human T cells and chemical hapten exposure. Study-wide points: Since the donors had alopecia, their immune response may not be the same as that of healthy people.

Time point noted: pre-sensitization, week 0. Treatment meaning: therapeutic diphenylcyclopropenone sensitization with weekly scalp DPC. Extraction yielded total RNA from whole blood (unfractionated). TCRdb reprocessed the RACE reads with MiXCR, giving one entry per CDR3 protein. This sample has around 330,000 distinct CDR3 sequences, with around 5% found just once. The sample consisted of whole blood, taken in connection with sensitization to the hapten diphenylcyclopropenone (DPC). This chain joins TRBV9 and TRBJ1-1, with D unclear. The clonotype originates from a woman aged 18-35 years with alopecia areata. Some clones in this sample may be carry-over from other donors' samples. CDR3 amino acids: CASSVLWNTEAFF. In nucleotides, the CDR3 is TGTGCCAGCAGCGTCTTGTGGAACACTGAAGCTTTCTTT.